The TCR beta chain under discussion was sequenced for a study of tumor and adjacent non-tumor tissue in lung cancer. Overall study: Patients comprised roughly 12 adenocarcinoma, a couple of squamous cell carcinoma and 1 small cell lung cancer. Aged roughly 31 to 80 years, patients included 10 men and 5 women with stage I to III disease. General study findings and limits: Significantly higher TCR diversity was found in tumor than normal lung.

A modified ARM-PCR protocol with three rounds of nested PCR amplified TCRbeta. Each CDR3 protein is one row after TCRdb ran MiXCR on the multiplex PCR reads. The sample carries 200,000 or so distinct CDR3 sequences, 71% recorded once. To note about this clonotype: The antigen is unknown.

The template was RNA from unsorted bulk tissue. Donors were chemotherapy-naive, newly diagnosed lung cancer surgical patients in China, August–late 2014. V dropped 7 bases and J dropped 1; count of bases not matched to a gene: 6. Germline CDR1 and CDR2: SGHDT and YYEEEE. This CDR3 has 14 amino acids. The V and J genes are TRBV5-6 and TRBJ1-1, with TRBD1 identical over 8 bases. Input material: lung tumor tissue. This sequence was found in a man in his fifties or sixties with non-small cell lung cancer. CDR3: CASCYRGANTEAFF. The CDR3 DNA is TGTGCCAGCTGCTACAGGGGGGCGAACACTGAAGCTTTCTTT.